The sequence of this T cell receptor (beta chain) was determined in a study of cytomegalovirus exposure and HLA in healthy donors. Notes on the study in general: As was reported, the classifier diagnosed cytomegalovirus status with high specificity and sensitivity. Later on, a genetic analysis was performed. It linked a missense variant in DCLRE1C with V- and J-gene trimming of TCR beta. On later analysis, the bulk of CMV-associated TCR beta chains appeared to be HLA-restricted.

PCR used 60 Vbeta primers and 13 Jbeta primers. Original methodology: About 11 million of 75 million to 85 million unique TCR beta chains were shared, per a later count. The method was immunoSEQ multiplex PCR; TCRdb's version includes in-frame clones alone and lacks a portion of them. Clone size and V and J calls were adopted from that table, with D and trimming inferred from the DNA. The table has 180,000 or so clones, around 80% seen once. This CDR3 comprises 16 residues. CDR1 is LGHNA, CDR2 YNFKEQ, per germline. Trimming removed 0 bases from V and 6 bases from J; junction bases left unmatched: 11. Of note for this clone: What it recognizes is unknown.

The sequence derives from a man in his late teens or twenties in good health and CMV-seronegative. V usage is TRBV4-2 and J usage is TRBJ2-7, with 7 bases matching TRBD2. What was sequenced was PBMCs. The CDR3, as DNA: TGTGCCAGCAGCCAAGAATTTGCGGGAGAGGTTCCCGAGCAGTACTTC. Translating gives CASSQEFAGEVPEQYF.